The 8 T cell receptor beta chains in this list originate from one sample, sequenced in a study of T cells in tumors after PD-1 blockade. The protocol was immunoSEQ multiplex PCR, while the TCRdb copy is restricted to in-frame clones and leaves out a portion. The table lists 11,000 or so clones, approximately 57% of them singletons. The starting material was tumor tissue, obtained before anti-PD-1 treatment. These TCRs come from a human donor with basal cell carcinoma.

In this sample, this clone turned up a few times. The J gene is TRBJ1-1, the V gene TRBV4-3; 7 nucleotides match TRBD1. The CDR3 has 13 amino acids. V lost 5 bases to trimming and J lost 3 bases; unmatched junction nucleotides: 3. Germline V gene lookup returns CDR1 LGHNA and CDR2 YSLEER. The CDR3 nucleotides are TGCGCCAGCAGCTTTGACAGGGACACTGAAGCTTTCTTT. It yields the protein CASSFDRDTEAFF.

The CDR3 coding sequence is TGTGCCAGCAGTTTCATGACTAGCGGGAGTTTGTCCTACAATGAGCAGTTCTTC. Its translation is CASSFMTSGSLSYNEQFF. This chain joins TRBV28 and TRBJ2-1, with 12 bases that match TRBD2. J lost 1 base, V lost 3 bases, and 7 bases had no gene match. Per germline, CDR1 MDHEN and CDR2 SYDVKM. The CDR3 has 18 residues.

This clone was picked up one time. This chain uses TRBV28 with TRBJ1-5; 8 nucleotides agree with TRBD1. CDR3 length equals 13 residues. From germline, CDR1 is MDHEN and CDR2 SYDVKM. Trimming removed 8 bases from V and 5 bases from J; junction bases left unmatched: 5. The CDR3 spells CASEDRVYQPQHF. In DNA form, the CDR3 reads TGTGCCAGCGAGGACAGGGTCTATCAGCCCCAGCATTTT. Based on the CDR3 plus reference TRBV28 and TRBJ1-5, the full variable domain is DVKVTQSSRYLVKRTGEKVFLECVQDMDHENMFWYRQDPGLGLRLIYFSYDVKMKEKGDIPEGYSVSREKKERFSLILESASTNQTSMYLCASEDRVYQPQHFGDGTRLSIL.

This chain joins TRBV29-1 and TRBJ2-7, with D possibly called TRBD1 or TRBD2 (7 bases each). Germline V gene lookup returns CDR1 SQVTM and CDR2 ANQGSEA. CDR3 length: 13 residues. V lost 4 bases to trimming and J lost 2 bases, with 12 bases between them. The CDR3: CSVVRGGTYEQYF. In nucleotides, the CDR3 is TGCAGCGTTGTCAGGGGGGGAACCTACGAGCAGTACTTC.

This rearrangement joins TRBV7-9 to TRBJ2-2; TRBD1 aligns across 7 bases. Germline assignment: CDR1 SEHNR and CDR2 FQNEAQ (reference sequence). Trimming removed 4 bases from V and 6 bases from J; junction bases left unmatched: 11. The CDR3 is 16 amino acids. The CDR3 sequence: CASSSTGELRPGELFF. The DNA of the CDR3 is TGTGCCAGCAGCTCCACAGGGGAGTTAAGACCCGGGGAGCTGTTTTTT.

The J gene is TRBJ2-1, the V gene TRBV29-1; 14 nucleotides agree with TRBD2. Germline V gene sequence: CDR1 SQVTM, CDR2 ANQGSEA. This CDR3 has 13 amino acids. The J segment lost 9 bases and the V segment lost 4 bases, leaving 2 bases of the junction unmatched. CDR3 nucleotides: TGCAGCGTTGCGACTAGCGGGAGGGGTGAGCAGTTCTTC. It encodes CSVATSGRGEQFF.

This chain uses TRBV18 with TRBJ2-7, with D possibly being TRBD2 (6 bases). This CDR3 has 14 amino acids. Trimming removed 3 bases from V and 2 bases from J, with 11 bases in between. Germline V gives CDR1 KGHSH, CDR2 LQKENI. CDR3 region: CASSPAGRTYEQYF. CDR3 nucleotides: TGTGCCAGCTCACCCGCGGGACGGACCTACGAGCAGTACTTC.

In this sample, this clone turned up a few times. The chain combines TRBV9 with TRBJ2-1, with a possible D match to TRBD2 (5 bases). This CDR3 is 14 amino acids long. Germline V gene lookup returns CDR1 SGDLS and CDR2 YYNGEE. V was cut by 4 bases and J by 7 bases, with 15 bases left in between. DNA of the CDR3: TGTGCCAGCAGCTCCCGTGATACGGGGAATGAGCAGTTCTTC. Protein: CASSSRDTGNEQFF.